The rows below give T cell receptor beta chains drawn from one sample of a study of cytomegalovirus exposure and HLA in healthy donors. Method: immunoSEQ multiplex PCR; TCRdb's copy keeps in-frame clones and lacks some. Among under 200,000 clones listed, approximately 86% were seen once. The source material was PBMCs. The receptors come from a woman aged 18-35 years in good health and CMV-seronegative. CDR3s include the opening cysteine and the closing phenylalanine or tryptophan. A D gene is named only where the DNA matches it firmly. Rows give clone size only sometimes, using once, few, many, or a class for an expanded clone.

D gene: NA
clone size: NA
J gene: TRBJ2-7
V gene: TRBV5-1
CDR3 DNA: TGCGCCAGCAGCTTGACTGAGGGCTACGAGCAGTACTTC
CDR3 protein: CASSLTEGYEQYF

D gene: NA
clone size: NA
J gene: TRBJ1-1
V gene: TRBV18
CDR3 DNA: TGTGCCAGCTCACCACCCCCCCGGGGGACTGAAGCTTTCTTT
CDR3 protein: CASSPPPRGTEAFF

D gene: NA
clone size: NA
J gene: TRBJ1-4
V gene: TRBV4-1
CDR3 DNA: TGCGCCTCCCGAGGGGCAGCCGTGGGGGGGGAACTGTTTTTT
CDR3 protein: CASRGAAVGGELFF

D gene: TRBD1
clone size: NA
J gene: TRBJ1-6
V gene: TRBV2
CDR3 DNA: TGTGCCAGCAGTCGGCCGGGACAGGGGGCTATGTGGTCACCCCTCCACTTT
CDR3 protein: CASSRPGQGAMWSPLHF

D gene: TRBD2
clone size: NA
J gene: TRBJ2-3
V gene: TRBV30
CDR3 DNA: TGTGCCTGGAGTGTCTATGGTGGTGGACTAGTGCAGACAGATACGCAGTATTTT
CDR3 protein: CAWSVYGGGLVQTDTQYF

D gene: NA
clone size: NA
J gene: TRBJ1-2
V gene: TRBV18
CDR3 DNA: TGTGCCAGCTCACCGGGCAGGGAGGTTAACTATGGCTACACCTTC
CDR3 protein: CASSPGREVNYGYTF

D gene: NA
clone size: once
J gene: TRBJ1-1
V gene: TRBV5-4
CDR3 DNA: TGTGCCAGCAGCTTACGAGTGGGGACTGGCACTGAAGCTTTCTTT
CDR3 protein: CASSLRVGTGTEAFF

D gene: NA
clone size: NA
J gene: TRBJ1-1
V gene: TRBV5-6
CDR3 DNA: TGTGCCAGCAGCTTGGGGGGCAGCCTGAACACTGAAGCTTTCTTT
CDR3 protein: CASSLGGSLNTEAFF

D gene: TRBD1
clone size: NA
J gene: TRBJ1-2
V gene: TRBV27
CDR3 DNA: TGTGCCAGCAGTTTAGAGGGGACAGCCCTGGGGTATGGCTACACCTTC
CDR3 protein: CASSLEGTALGYGYTF

D gene: NA
clone size: few
J gene: TRBJ1-6
V gene: TRBV7-9
CDR3 DNA: TGTGCCAGCAGCTTCGGGGATTCACCCCTCCACTTT
CDR3 protein: CASSFGDSPLHF

D gene: NA
clone size: NA
J gene: TRBJ1-5
V gene: TRBV7-9
CDR3 DNA: TGTGCCAGCAGCTTAGAGGGGTTGAATCAGCCCCAGCATTTT
CDR3 protein: CASSLEGLNQPQHF

D gene: TRBD2
clone size: NA
J gene: TRBJ2-7
V gene: TRBV10-1
CDR3 DNA: TGCGCCAGCAGTGAGGGGGGGGGCTACGAGCAGTACTTC
CDR3 protein: CASSEGGGYEQYF

D gene: TRBD2
clone size: once
J gene: TRBJ2-7
V gene: TRBV13
CDR3 DNA: TGTGCCAGCAGCTCCCGACTAGCGGCCTCCTCCTACGAGCAGTACTTC
CDR3 protein: CASSSRLAASSYEQYF

D gene: NA
clone size: NA
J gene: TRBJ1-2
V gene: TRBV7-8
CDR3 DNA: TGTGCCAGCAGCTCCGCGTTTATCTATGGCTACACCTTC
CDR3 protein: CASSSAFIYGYTF

D gene: TRBD2
clone size: NA
J gene: TRBJ2-3
V gene: TRBV5-1
CDR3 DNA: TGCGCCAGCAGCCTAGGGGGTAGCGGGAGAGAAAATACGCAGTATTTT
CDR3 protein: CASSLGGSGRENTQYF

D gene: TRBD2
clone size: NA
J gene: TRBJ2-1
V gene: TRBV2
CDR3 DNA: TGTGCCAGCAGTGAAGTCCGGGCTAGCGGGAGCAACCCGACCTACAATGAGCAGTTCTTC
CDR3 protein: CASSEVRASGSNPTYNEQFF

D gene: TRBD1
clone size: NA
J gene: TRBJ1-2
V gene: TRBV5-1
CDR3 DNA: TGCGCCAGCAGGTCCCGGGACAGGGGCTATGGCTACACCTTC
CDR3 protein: CASRSRDRGYGYTF

D gene: NA
clone size: few
J gene: TRBJ1-2
V gene: TRBV29-1
CDR3 DNA: TGCAGCGTTTATGACAGGATTGGCTACACCTTC
CDR3 protein: CSVYDRIGYTF

D gene: NA
clone size: NA
J gene: TRBJ2-6
V gene: TRBV27
CDR3 DNA: TGTGCCAGCAGTCTTACAGGGACTGGGGCCAACGTCCTGACTTTC
CDR3 protein: CASSLTGTGANVLTF

D gene: NA
clone size: NA
J gene: TRBJ1-1
V gene: TRBV7-9
CDR3 DNA: TGTGCCAGCACCCTTTTTAACACTGAAGCTTTCTTT
CDR3 protein: CASTLFNTEAFF

D gene: TRBD1
clone size: few
J gene: TRBJ2-7
V gene: TRBV10-1
CDR3 DNA: TGCGCCAGCAGCCCGGACAGGGGTCCCTACGAGCAGTACTTC
CDR3 protein: CASSPDRGPYEQYF

D gene: NA
clone size: few
J gene: TRBJ2-5
V gene: TRBV2
CDR3 DNA: TGTGCCAGTGCCTACGTAGGGGGAGAGACCCAGTACTTC
CDR3 protein: CASAYVGGETQYF

D gene: NA
clone size: NA
J gene: TRBJ1-6
V gene: TRBV5-1
CDR3 DNA: TGCGCCAGCAGCTTAACAGCTAATTCACCCCTCCACTTT
CDR3 protein: CASSLTANSPLHF

D gene: NA
clone size: few
J gene: TRBJ1-1
V gene: TRBV5-1
CDR3 DNA: TGCGCCAGCAGCTATACAGAGAACACTGAAGCTTTCTTT
CDR3 protein: CASSYTENTEAFF

D gene: NA
clone size: NA
J gene: TRBJ2-4
V gene: TRBV10-2
CDR3 DNA: TGCGCCAGCAGCGCTGACACCTTCACCAAAAACATTCAGTACTTC
CDR3 protein: CASSADTFTKNIQYF

D gene: NA
clone size: NA
J gene: TRBJ2-1
V gene: TRBV11-3
CDR3 DNA: TGTGCCAGCAGCTTAGATGCGGATGAGCAGTTCTTC
CDR3 protein: CASSLDADEQFF

D gene: NA
clone size: NA
J gene: TRBJ2-3
V gene: TRBV5-1
CDR3 DNA: TGCGCCAGCAGCTTTCCCGGGACAGATACGCAGTATTTT
CDR3 protein: CASSFPGTDTQYF

D gene: NA
clone size: NA
J gene: TRBJ2-5
V gene: TRBV7-2
CDR3 DNA: TGTGCCAGCAGCTTAGCTCACAAAGAGACCCAGTACTTC
CDR3 protein: CASSLAHKETQYF

D gene: TRBD1
clone size: NA
J gene: TRBJ1-1
V gene: TRBV27
CDR3 DNA: TGTGCCAGCAGGGGGGGGACAGGACTAAACACTGAAGCTTTCTTT
CDR3 protein: CASRGGTGLNTEAFF

D gene: NA
clone size: NA
J gene: TRBJ1-5
V gene: TRBV7-2
CDR3 DNA: TGTGCCAGCAGCTTAACAGGTGAAAAGCCCCAGCATTTT
CDR3 protein: CASSLTGEKPQHF

D gene: NA
clone size: NA
J gene: TRBJ1-2
V gene: TRBV7-9
CDR3 DNA: TGTGCCAGCAGCCTAAACCAGGGGAATGGCTACACCTTC
CDR3 protein: CASSLNQGNGYTF

D gene: TRBD1
clone size: NA
J gene: TRBJ2-3
V gene: TRBV2
CDR3 DNA: TGTGCCAGTCTAAACAGGGGGCGCGGAGCAGATACGCAGTATTTT
CDR3 protein: CASLNRGRGADTQYF

D gene: NA
clone size: once
J gene: TRBJ2-3
V gene: TRBV10-1
CDR3 DNA: TGCGCCAGCAGTGAGTCGTACGCAAGCGCCACAGATACGCAGTATTTT
CDR3 protein: CASSESYASATDTQYF

D gene: TRBD2
clone size: NA
J gene: TRBJ2-5
V gene: TRBV15
CDR3 DNA: TGTGCCACCAGCAGAGATTCAGGGACTAGCGGGAGGATCTACCAAGAGACCCAGTACTTC
CDR3 protein: CATSRDSGTSGRIYQETQYF

D gene: NA
clone size: NA
J gene: TRBJ1-2
V gene: TRBV19
CDR3 DNA: TGTGCCAGTTCAAAGGGGGGGAACTATGGCTACACCTTC
CDR3 protein: CASSKGGNYGYTF

D gene: NA
clone size: NA
J gene: TRBJ2-2
V gene: TRBV27
CDR3 DNA: TGTGCCAGCAGTTTATCGGTCCGGGGCGGGGAGCTGTTTTTT
CDR3 protein: CASSLSVRGGELFF

D gene: NA
clone size: NA
J gene: TRBJ2-7
V gene: TRBV5-8
CDR3 DNA: TGTGCCGGGTCAGGTTCCCGGTACTTC
CDR3 protein: CAGSGSRYF

D gene: NA
clone size: once
J gene: TRBJ1-1
V gene: TRBV4-3
CDR3 DNA: TGCGCCAGCAGCCAAGAACAGGGTTTCACTGAAGCTTTCTTT
CDR3 protein: CASSQEQGFTEAFF

D gene: NA
clone size: NA
J gene: TRBJ2-7
V gene: TRBV4-1
CDR3 DNA: TGCGCCAGCAGCCTCCTAGACGAGTACGAGCAGTACTTC
CDR3 protein: CASSLLDEYEQYF

D gene: TRBD1
clone size: NA
J gene: TRBJ2-5
V gene: TRBV5-1
CDR3 DNA: TGCGCCAGCAGCCAGGAGGACAGGGCAGATGGCGAGACCCAGTACTTC
CDR3 protein: CASSQEDRADGETQYF

D gene: NA
clone size: NA
J gene: TRBJ1-4
V gene: TRBV2
CDR3 DNA: TGTGCCAGCAGTGAGGGGACATTGGTTGAAAAACTGTTTTTT
CDR3 protein: CASSEGTLVEKLFF

D gene: TRBD2
clone size: NA
J gene: TRBJ2-7
V gene: TRBV27
CDR3 DNA: TGTGCCAGTTCCTCAAGGCCAGCGGGAGCCTACGAGCAGTACTTC
CDR3 protein: CASSSRPAGAYEQYF

D gene: NA
clone size: NA
J gene: TRBJ2-1
V gene: TRBV2
CDR3 DNA: TGTGCCAGCAGTGTTGAGGGAGGGGGCAATGAGCAGTTCTTC
CDR3 protein: CASSVEGGGNEQFF

D gene: NA
clone size: NA
J gene: TRBJ1-3
V gene: TRBV5-6
CDR3 DNA: TGTGCCAGCAGCTTGGTGTCAGGATTGAGCTCTGGAAACACCATATATTTT
CDR3 protein: CASSLVSGLSSGNTIYF

D gene: NA
clone size: NA
J gene: TRBJ2-7
V gene: TRBV7-9
CDR3 DNA: TGTGCCAGCAGCTCCGGGACACGGACTGGGGAGCAGTACTTC
CDR3 protein: CASSSGTRTGEQYF

D gene: TRBD1
clone size: NA
J gene: TRBJ1-1
V gene: TRBV6-5
CDR3 DNA: TGTGCCAGCAGTTACTCCGGACAGGAGAACACTGAAGCTTTCTTT
CDR3 protein: CASSYSGQENTEAFF

D gene: TRBD2
clone size: NA
J gene: TRBJ2-2
V gene: TRBV9
CDR3 DNA: TGTGCCAGCAGCGTAGACCAGCGGGGTGCCGGGGAGCTGTTTTTT
CDR3 protein: CASSVDQRGAGELFF

D gene: TRBD1
clone size: NA
J gene: TRBJ2-3
V gene: TRBV6-1
CDR3 DNA: TGTGCCAGCAGTGCCCGCGGGACAGGGGGCTTGTGGGATACGCAGTATTTT
CDR3 protein: CASSARGTGGLWDTQYF

D gene: NA
clone size: NA
J gene: TRBJ1-3
V gene: TRBV5-1
CDR3 DNA: TGCGCCAGCAGCTTGAACCCCGACAGCTACTCTGGAAACACCATATATTTT
CDR3 protein: CASSLNPDSYSGNTIYF

D gene: NA
clone size: NA
J gene: TRBJ2-1
V gene: TRBV29-1
CDR3 DNA: TGCAGCCCGTTGGGACTTAACAATGAGCAGTTCTTC
CDR3 protein: CSPLGLNNEQFF

D gene: NA
clone size: once
J gene: TRBJ1-1
V gene: TRBV7-9
CDR3 DNA: TGTGCCAGCAGCTTATTGGGGGGGATGAACACTGAAGCTTTCTTT
CDR3 protein: CASSLLGGMNTEAFF

D gene: TRBD1
clone size: NA
J gene: TRBJ1-6
V gene: TRBV7-3
CDR3 DNA: TGTGCCAGCAGCTTACGCGGACAGGGAGTTAATTCACCCCTCCACTTT
CDR3 protein: CASSLRGQGVNSPLHF